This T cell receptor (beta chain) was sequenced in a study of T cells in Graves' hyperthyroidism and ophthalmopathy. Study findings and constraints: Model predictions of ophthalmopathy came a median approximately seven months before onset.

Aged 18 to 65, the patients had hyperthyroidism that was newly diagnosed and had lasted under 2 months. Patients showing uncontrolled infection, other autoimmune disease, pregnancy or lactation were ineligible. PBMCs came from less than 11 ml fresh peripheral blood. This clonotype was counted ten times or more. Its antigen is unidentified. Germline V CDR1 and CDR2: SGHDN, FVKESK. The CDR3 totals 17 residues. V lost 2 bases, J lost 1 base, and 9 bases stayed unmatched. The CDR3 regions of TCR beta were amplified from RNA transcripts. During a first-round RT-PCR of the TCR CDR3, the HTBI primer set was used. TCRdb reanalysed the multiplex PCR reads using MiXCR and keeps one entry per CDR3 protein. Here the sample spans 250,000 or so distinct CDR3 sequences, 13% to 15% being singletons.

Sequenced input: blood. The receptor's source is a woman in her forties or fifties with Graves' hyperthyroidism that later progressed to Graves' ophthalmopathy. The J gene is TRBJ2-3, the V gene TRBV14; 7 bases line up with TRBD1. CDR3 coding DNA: TGTGCCAGCAGCCAAAATATCTACAGGGGAGGCACAGATACGCAGTATTTT. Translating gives CASSQNIYRGGTDTQYF.